The clone carrying this T cell receptor (beta chain) came up many times. What it recognizes is unknown. This sample is part of a study of T-cell memory formation after mild COVID-19. Looking at the study overall: TCR clusters showed largely donor specificity. General observations from the study: Most CD4+ clones that shrank were in CM and EM, while CD8+ ones turned up in EMRA.

TCRdb passed the 5' RACE reads through MiXCR, listing each CDR3 protein once. Found here are some 320,000 distinct CDR3 sequences, more than 15% of them singletons; the top ten hold about 20%. The CDR3 is 16 residues long. V lost 6 bases to trimming and J lost 5 bases; unmatched junction nucleotides: 12. The germline CDR1 and CDR2 sequences are ENHRY and SYGVKD. The sequenced material came from PBMCs or a T cell subset sorted from them (not recorded which). The rearrangement uses TRBV10-3 and TRBJ2-3; TRBD1 matches 9 bases. This TCR was sampled from a man between 18 and 35 years old who had mild COVID-19 (a few samples of this study predate the infection). Cell type and time point are not known. In DNA form, the CDR3 reads TGTGCCATCAGGCCAACCTCGACAGGGGGGAGAGATACGCAGTATTTT. This encodes CAIRPTSTGGRDTQYF.